The 24 T cell receptor beta chains in this list originate from one sample, sequenced in a study of OX40 agonist ivuxolimab in advanced cancers. The library came from the immunoSEQ multiplex PCR assay. Not all clones reach the TCRdb copy of this immuneACCESS table, which keeps in-frame sequences only. Checked studies attribute under half of the gap to unresolved V genes and leave the rest unexplained. This sample gives around 20,000 clones in total; just under 75% of them show up just once. The ten top clones hold about a quarter of the sample. The sequencing here drew on CD4+ or CD8+ T cells sorted from blood, taken in a trial of the OX40 agonist ivuxolimab. These receptors originate from an adult with an advanced solid tumor such as melanoma, head and neck, liver or kidney cancer.

This clone is categorized as medium-sized (0.01 to 0.1%). The chain employs TRBV29-1 and TRBJ1-2, with D perhaps TRBD1 (5 bases). Germline CDR1 reads SQVTM; CDR2 reads ANQGSEA. The CDR3 extends over 12 amino acids. V lost 3 bases, J lost 1 base, and 6 bases lay in between. DNA for the CDR3: TGCAGCGTTGAGAGGGGTAACTATGGCTACACCTTC. Amino acids: CSVERGNYGYTF.

This chain joins TRBV9 and TRBJ2-7; D call uncertain. From germline, CDR1 is SGDLS and CDR2 YYNGEE. The V and J ends lost 0 bases and 3 bases respectively, with 13 bases between them. This CDR3 comprises 15 residues. DNA for the CDR3: TGTGCCAGCAGCGTAGGGAGTGGGCTTAGCTACGAGCAGTACTTC. It yields the protein CASSVGSGLSYEQYF.

There are a few counts of this clone. The chain carries TRBV7-8 and TRBJ1-1, with D possibly being TRBD1 (6 bases). The V end was cut by 1 base, the J end by 4 bases, with 19 bases between. The CDR3 contains 17 residues. CDR1 SGHVS and CDR2 FQNEAQ come from the germline V gene. CDR3 DNA sequence: TGTGCCAGCAGCTTAGGCGTGTTTGGGGGGGCTGGCACTGAAGCTTTCTTT. Protein: CASSLGVFGGAGTEAFF.

This clone was seen just once. This sequence joins TRBV6-6 and TRBJ2-5, with D unclear. The CDR3 is 13 residues long. Germline CDR1 MNHNY, CDR2 SVGAGI (reference sequence). Trimming left V 3 bases short and J 2 bases short, with 7 bases between. CDR3 amino acids: CASSYQQQETQYF. The CDR3 bases are TGTGCCAGCAGTTATCAACAGCAAGAGACCCAGTACTTC.

This chain uses TRBV19 with TRBJ1-2; maybe TRBD1 (6 bases). CDR1 and CDR2 (germline): LNHDA, SQIVND (reference sequence). The CDR3 is made up of 15 amino acids. V lost 0 bases to trimming and J lost 8 bases, with 16 bases between them. The CDR3 is CASSIDQNSGDGYTF. CDR3 DNA sequence: TGTGCCAGTAGTATAGATCAAAATTCAGGGGACGGCTACACCTTC.

The chain recombines TRBV30 with TRBJ2-5, with a possible D match to TRBD1 (5 bases). CDR1 GTSNPN and CDR2 SVGIG come from the germline V gene (reference sequence). The CDR3 covers 15 residues. Trimming left V 2 bases short and J 5 bases short, with 18 bases between. The CDR3 loop is CAWSPRDRFLETQYF. In DNA, the CDR3 is TGTGCCTGGAGTCCCCGAGACAGATTTCTTGAGACCCAGTACTTC.

CDR3 loop: CASSPSVGGTNTEAFF. CDR3 nucleotide sequence: TGTGCCAGCTCACCATCGGTTGGTGGGACGAACACTGAAGCTTTCTTT. V is TRBV18 and J is TRBJ1-1; D may be TRBD1 (5 bases). The CDR3 sequence is 16 residues long. CDR1 and CDR2 (germline): KGHSH, LQKENI. The germline V and J ends were trimmed by 2 bases and 1 base, with 14 bases remaining between them.

Notes on this clone: Other nucleotide sequences from this sample produce the same CDR3. The chain is built from TRBV2 and TRBJ1-6; TRBD1 might be the D (5 bases). Between the trimmed V and J ends, which lost 4 bases and 3 bases, there was a span of 7 bases. This CDR3 spans 14 amino acids. In germline, CDR1 is SNHLY, CDR2 FYNNEI. The CDR3 region is CASSVRDYNSPLHF. CDR3 DNA sequence: TGTGCCAGCAGTGTCAGGGACTATAATTCACCCCTCCACTTT.

V is TRBV9 and J is TRBJ2-7; D is ambiguous. There are 14 residues in the CDR3. Trimming removed 3 bases from V and 0 bases from J, with 10 bases in between. From germline, CDR1 is SGDLS and CDR2 YYNGEE. The CDR3 loop reads CASSEGISSYEQYF. As DNA, the CDR3 is TGTGCCAGCAGCGAGGGTATAAGCTCCTACGAGCAGTACTTC.

The rearrangement joins TRBV6-5 to TRBJ2-7; D is unresolved. The V end lost 5 bases, the J end lost 3 bases, and 8 bases lay between the germline ends. From germline, CDR1 is MNHEY and CDR2 SVGAGI. The CDR3 is made up of 12 amino acids. This CDR3 is CASSRRYYEQYF. The CDR3 coding sequence is TGTGCCAGCAGTCGAAGATACTACGAGCAGTACTTC.

The CDR3 nucleotides are TGTGCCAGCAGCGCCTCCTACGAGCAGTACTTC. It codes for CASSASYEQYF. This sequence joins TRBV7-9 and TRBJ2-7; D ambiguous. The CDR3 length is 11 residues. Trimming stripped 5 bases from V and 0 bases from J, with 2 bases between. Per the germline V gene, CDR1 is SEHNR and CDR2 is FQNEAQ (reference sequence).

The J gene is TRBJ1-2, the V gene TRBV27; D not certain. The CDR3 length is 13 residues. Trimming pared 6 bases from V and 2 bases from J, leaving 10 bases between. Germline V gene lookup returns CDR1 MNHEY and CDR2 SMNVEV (reference sequence). This chain's CDR3 is CASSIKENYGYTF. CDR3 sequence (DNA): TGTGCCAGCAGCATCAAAGAGAACTATGGCTACACCTTC.

J is TRBJ2-1 and V is TRBV21-1; whether TRBD2, the table's D call, matches the DNA was not checked. TRBV21-1 is a recognized pseudogene. The CDR3 contains 18 residues. The CDR3 DNA is TGTGCCAGCAGCAGTTCGGGACTCCGGGCTAAACAACAATGGGAGCAGTTCTTC. Protein sequence: CASSSSGLRAKQQWEQFF.

The CDR3 DNA follows: TGCGCCAGCAGCTCCCGACTAGCGGCACAAGAGACCCAGTACTTC. It is translated as CASSSRLAAQETQYF. The V gene is TRBV4-1, the J gene TRBJ2-5; TRBD2 aligns across 9 bases. The trim removed 5 bases at V and 2 bases at J, leaving 6 bases unmatched. CDR1 and CDR2 (germline): MGHRA, YSYEKL. The CDR3 runs 15 residues.

Judged by abundance, this clone is medium-sized. CDR3 nucleotides: TGTGCCAGCAGAGGTGGGACGGCCTACAATGAGCAGTTCTTC. Protein: CASRGGTAYNEQFF. This chain links TRBV2 with TRBJ2-1, with D tentatively TRBD1 or TRBD2 (5 bases each). There are 14 residues in the CDR3. The V gene's germline CDR1 is SNHLY and CDR2 FYNNEI. Trimming stripped 6 bases from V and 2 bases from J, with 11 bases between.

V and J are TRBV19 and TRBJ2-3; weak D call: TRBD2 (6 bases). The CDR3 is 15 amino acids. Germline values: CDR1 LNHDA, CDR2 SQIVND (reference sequence). V lost 11 bases and J lost 3, with 21 bases in between. CDR3 residues: CAVAPGALGTDTQYF. The CDR3 coding sequence is TGTGCCGTTGCGCCGGGAGCCCTCGGAACAGATACGCAGTATTTT.

The chain couples TRBV11-2 to TRBJ2-3, with D maybe TRBD2 (6 bases). Germline V gene lookup returns CDR1 SGHAT and CDR2 FQNNGV. V shed 0 bases and J shed 4 bases, with 20 bases lying between them. The CDR3 has 18 residues. The CDR3 is CASSLEMGTGVRPDTQYF. Here the CDR3 DNA reads TGTGCCAGCAGCTTAGAGATGGGGACGGGGGTTAGGCCAGATACGCAGTATTTT.

Points on this clone: This sequence may be a read error, since a much larger clone differs from it by one base. J is TRBJ1-5 and V is TRBV19, with D maybe TRBD1 (5 bases). The CDR3 has 15 amino acids. The germline gives CDR1 LNHDA, CDR2 SQIVND (reference sequence). The CDR3 DNA sequence: TGTGTCAGTAGGGAACCAGGGAGGAGGGATCAGCCCCAGCATTTT. This sequence encodes CVSREPGRRDQPQHF.

This chain joins TRBV4-1 and TRBJ2-7; 11 nucleotides line up with TRBD2. Germline V gene sequence: CDR1 MGHRA, CDR2 YSYEKL. The V and J ends lost 0 bases and 3 bases, in that order; junction bases with no gene match: 4. The CDR3 is 16 amino acids. The DNA for the CDR3 is TGCGCCAGCAGCCAAGAGCCACTAGCGGGAGACTACGAGCAGTACTTC. This sequence encodes CASSQEPLAGDYEQYF.

The chain combines TRBV6-1 with TRBJ2-7; TRBD1 is a possible D gene (5 bases). The CDR3 spans 13 residues. Germline loops: CDR1 MNHNS, CDR2 SASEGT. V gave up 2 bases and J gave up 1 base, with 6 bases separating them. The CDR3 coding sequence is TGTGCCAGCAGTGAAACAGGTTCCTACGAGCAGTACTTC. Amino acid sequence: CASSETGSYEQYF.

The chain uses TRBV7-6 and TRBJ2-5, with 7 bases aligning to TRBD1. V lost 2 bases, J lost 13 bases, and 10 bases stayed unmatched. The CDR3 is 13 amino acids. The germline CDR1 and CDR2 sequences are SGHVS and FNYEAQ. The CDR3 sequence is CASSLTRDRPLYF. In DNA, the CDR3 is TGTGCCAGCAGCTTAACCCGGGACAGACCCCTGTACTTC.

The chain uses TRBV10-3 and TRBJ1-1; tentative D call: TRBD1 (6 bases). Germline V gene data show CDR1 as ENHRY and CDR2 as SYGVKD. Deletions cut 7 bases from V and 4 bases from J, with 13 bases between. The CDR3 runs 13 residues. The CDR3 DNA follows: TGTGCCATCAACAGGGATTCGGGCACTGAAGCTTTCTTT. Its translation: CAINRDSGTEAFF.

The V gene is TRBV28, the J gene TRBJ1-5; 8 bases map to TRBD1. In germline, CDR1 is MDHEN, CDR2 SYDVKM. Trimming at V came to 5 bases and at J to 10 bases, leaving 10 bases not matched to a gene. This CDR3 has 14 residues. Here the CDR3 DNA reads TGTGCCAGCAGTCCTTCGACAGGGGTCCTTCCCCAGCATTTT. This sequence encodes CASSPSTGVLPQHF.

V is TRBV4-3 and J is TRBJ1-1, with D possibly TRBD1 on 5 matching bases. The CDR3 consists of 15 residues. Trimming left V 0 bases short and J 4 bases short, with 12 bases between. Germline values: CDR1 LGHNA, CDR2 YSLEER. The CDR3, as DNA: TGCGCCAGCAGCCAAGATCGGGGGTTCCTCACTGAAGCTTTCTTT. It translates to CASSQDRGFLTEAFF.